What follows are 30 T cell receptor beta chains derived from one specimen sequenced in a study of cytomegalovirus exposure and HLA in healthy donors. 13 Jbeta primers and 60 Vbeta primers were used for the PCR. Sequencing used immunoSEQ multiplex PCR; TCRdb keeps in-frame clones, though not all of them. Among about 160,000 clones listed, roughly 80% were seen once. Source material: PBMCs. These receptors were collected from a male donor in good health and CMV-seropositive.

CDR3 DNA: TGTGCCAGCAGTGGACTAGCGGCGGACAATGAGCAGTTCTTC. As protein: CASSGLAADNEQFF. This rearrangement joins TRBV2 to TRBJ2-1; 9 bases match TRBD2. The CDR3 is 14 amino acids. The germline V gene has CDR1 SNHLY and CDR2 FYNNEI. With 4 bases clipped from V and 5 bases from J, the junction kept 3 bases outside the gene matches.

The gene calls are TRBV14 and TRBJ2-7, with D possibly being TRBD1 (6 bases). Germline V lookup: CDR1 SGHDN, CDR2 FVKESK. This CDR3 is built from 13 residues. Trimming shortened V by 1 base and J by 5 bases, and 9 bases separated the two germline ends. CDR3 loop: CASSQVQGNEQYF. DNA for the CDR3: TGTGCCAGCAGCCAAGTACAGGGAAACGAGCAGTACTTC.

V gene TRBV10-3 combines with J gene TRBJ1-1, with a weak D call TRBD1 (5 bases). V lost 5 bases, J lost 6 bases, and 16 bases lay in between. Germline assignment: CDR1 ENHRY and CDR2 SYGVKD. The CDR3 totals 14 residues. The DNA of the CDR3 is TGTGCCATCAGTTCCCACTTGGGGACTCCTGAAGCTTTCTTT. Translated: CAISSHLGTPEAFF.

This clone is a singleton in its sample. The chain has TRBV21-1 and TRBJ2-1; TRBD2 reflects the table's D call only, with no check against the DNA. TRBV21-1 is noted as a pseudogene. The length of the CDR3 is 15 residues. CDR3 nucleotide sequence: TGTGCCAGCAGCAAAGCCCCCTTCTTACTAGCGGAGCAGTTCTTC. It is translated as CASSKAPFLLAEQFF.

This clone was recorded only once. V usage is TRBV28 and J usage is TRBJ2-1, with TRBD1 matching over 12 bases. The V gene's germline CDR1 is MDHEN and CDR2 SYDVKM. The CDR3 is made up of 17 amino acids. V shed 6 bases, J shed 4 bases, and the junction held 10 bases outside the gene matches. CDR3 in DNA: TGTGCCAGCAGGCAATCCGGGACAGGGGGCTCGTACAATGAGCAGTTCTTC. This sequence encodes CASRQSGTGGSYNEQFF.

The chain has TRBV28 and TRBJ1-5; D is ambiguous. In germline, CDR1 is MDHEN, CDR2 SYDVKM. V was pared by 4 bases and J by 0 bases, with 7 bases between. The CDR3 sequence is 14 residues long. CDR3 nucleotides: TGTGCCAGCAGTTCGGCGGTTAGCAATCAGCCCCAGCATTTT. As protein: CASSSAVSNQPQHF.

Concerning this clone: One end of the junction is discordant with germline, which a read error may explain. The rearrangement links TRBV18 to TRBJ2-5, with TRBD2 identical over 12 bases. Looked up from germline, CDR1 is KGHSH and CDR2 is LQKENI. The CDR3 is 15 residues long. The CDR3 region has the DNA TGTGTCAGCTCACCGCAGCTAGCGGGAGGGAAGACCCAGTACTTC. Its protein product is CVSSPQLAGGKTQYF.

The chain has TRBV7-2 and TRBJ2-7, with a tentative D call TRBD2 (6 bases). V dropped 7 bases and J dropped 6 bases, with 19 bases sitting between them. Per the germline V gene, CDR1 is SGHTA and CDR2 is FQGNSA. This CDR3 region has 14 residues. This CDR3 reads CASTPLGGAIEQYF. The CDR3 DNA reads TGTGCCAGCACCCCGCTGGGGGGAGCTATCGAGCAGTACTTC.

The V and J genes are TRBV6-5 and TRBJ2-3; D remains unclear. Looked up from germline, CDR1 is MNHEY and CDR2 is SVGAGI. This CDR3 is built from 16 residues. The germline V and J ends were trimmed by 0 bases and 0 bases, with 10 bases remaining between them. The CDR3, as DNA: TGTGCCAGCAGTTACTCCCAGGCCCCTAGCACAGATACGCAGTATTTT. It yields the protein CASSYSQAPSTDTQYF.

The chain carries TRBV4-1 and TRBJ2-1; 9 bases map to TRBD2. Germline V gene sequence: CDR1 MGHRA, CDR2 YSYEKL. This CDR3 region has 17 residues. J gave up 0 bases and V 1 base, and 4 bases lay outside the gene matches. This chain's CDR3 is CASSQGRGGHSYNEQFF. The CDR3 DNA follows: TGCGCCAGCAGCCAAGGGCGGGGGGGCCACTCCTACAATGAGCAGTTCTTC.

The V gene is TRBV29-1, the J gene TRBJ2-5; 9 bases agree with TRBD2. This CDR3 is 11 amino acids long. V lost 7 bases, J lost 3 bases, and 0 bases stayed unmatched. Per germline, CDR1 SQVTM and CDR2 ANQGSEA. The CDR3 nucleotides read TGCAGCGGCGGGGGGGAAGAGACCCAGTACTTC. Its translation is CSGGGEETQYF.

V is TRBV2 and J is TRBJ1-5; 7 bases align to TRBD1. This CDR3 is built from 15 residues. Germline CDR1 is SNHLY and CDR2 is FYNNEI. Losses at the gene ends were 1 base for V and 4 bases for J; bases not matched to a gene: 4. CDR3 region: CASSEEGTVNQPQHF. The CDR3, as DNA: TGTGCCAGCAGTGAAGAGGGGACAGTGAATCAGCCCCAGCATTTT. Filled out from reference TRBV2 and TRBJ1-5, the complete variable domain reads EPEVTQTPSHQVTQMGQEVILRCVPISNHLYFYWYRQILGQKVEFLVSFYNNEISEKSEIFDDQFSVERPDGSNFTLKIRSTKLEDSAMYFCASSEEGTVNQPQHFGDGTRLSIL.

The chain is built from TRBV11-2 and TRBJ2-7, with 11 bases matching TRBD1. Trimming at V came to 5 bases and at J to 2 bases, leaving 8 bases not matched to a gene. This CDR3 comprises 16 residues. Germline CDR1 reads SGHAT; CDR2 reads FQNNGV. The CDR3 nucleotides are TGTGCCAGCAGCCCACTGGGACAGGGGGTGACCTACGAGCAGTACTTC. Encoded protein: CASSPLGQGVTYEQYF.

The chain has TRBV5-4 and TRBJ2-5; possible D gene TRBD2, 7 bases. Trimming cost V 4 bases and J 2 bases, with 12 bases left between them. The germline V gene has CDR1 SGHNT and CDR2 YYREEE (reference sequence). CDR3 length equals 14 residues. The CDR3 DNA sequence: TGTGCCAGCAGCCTAGGGGGGGATCAAGAGACCCAGTACTTC. Residues: CASSLGGDQETQYF.

The J gene is TRBJ1-2, the V gene TRBV9, with TRBD1 identical over 8 bases. The junction had 5 bases not matched to a gene; V was cut back by 3 bases and J by 4 bases. There are 14 residues in the CDR3. Germline CDR1 and CDR2: SGDLS and YYNGEE. CDR3 sequence: CASSAITGGYGYTF. DNA of the CDR3: TGTGCCAGCAGCGCAATTACAGGGGGCTATGGCTACACCTTC.

This clone appeared once. The genes are TRBV5-6 and TRBJ2-4; 7 bases are shared with TRBD2. CDR1 and CDR2 (germline): SGHDT, YYEEEE. The CDR3 covers 14 residues. V was pared by 0 bases and J by 5 bases, with 2 bases of the junction left unmatched. CDR3 in DNA: TGTGCCAGCAGCTTGGGGCTAGCGGAAAACATTCAGTACTTC. Translating gives CASSLGLAENIQYF.

This chain joins TRBV28 and TRBJ2-2; TRBD2 matches at 12 bases. Germline V gene sequence: CDR1 MDHEN, CDR2 SYDVKM. The CDR3 sequence is 17 residues long. The V segment lost 5 bases and the J segment 1 base; nucleotides outside the gene matches: 5. CDR3 amino acids: CASSALAGGLNTGELFF. The CDR3 DNA follows: TGTGCCAGCAGTGCCCTAGCGGGAGGGTTGAACACCGGGGAGCTGTTTTTT.

In this sample, this clone turned up a few times. This rearrangement joins TRBV7-6 to TRBJ2-5; possibly TRBD1 for D (6 bases). Trimming took off 5 bases at V and 2 bases at J, with 9 bases between the two ends. Germline V CDR1 and CDR2: SGHVS, FNYEAQ. The CDR3 is 13 amino acids. The CDR3 is CASSPGTQETQYF. The CDR3, as DNA: TGTGCCAGCAGCCCGGGGACACAAGAGACCCAGTACTTC.

In its sample, this clone was seen a few times. The V call is TRBV4-1, the J call TRBJ2-7; a possible D gene is TRBD1 (6 bases). The V end lost 3 bases, the J end lost 5 bases, and 11 bases lay between the germline ends. The CDR3 contains 13 residues. The V gene's germline CDR1 is MGHRA and CDR2 YSYEKL. The CDR3 protein is CASSHLGAHEQYF. The CDR3 DNA reads TGCGCCAGCAGCCATTTGGGGGCCCACGAGCAGTACTTC.

The genes are TRBV27 and TRBJ1-1; D gene unclear. The CDR3 has 15 residues. Germline loops: CDR1 MNHEY, CDR2 SMNVEV (reference sequence). V was clipped by 1 base and J by 0 bases, with 9 bases between them. The CDR3 region is CASSLLSSVNTEAFF. DNA of the CDR3: TGTGCCAGCAGTTTATTAAGTTCGGTGAACACTGAAGCTTTCTTT.

The chain uses TRBV9 and TRBJ2-2; D is perhaps TRBD2 (7 bases). Trimming pared 3 bases from V and 4 bases from J, leaving 19 bases between. Germline V gene sequence: CDR1 SGDLS, CDR2 YYNGEE. This CDR3 is built from 17 residues. This chain's CDR3 is CASSGKGGGVGTGELFF. The DNA for the CDR3 is TGTGCCAGCAGCGGGAAAGGGGGGGGCGTTGGCACCGGGGAGCTGTTTTTT.

The J gene is TRBJ2-7, the V gene TRBV7-6, with D possibly TRBD2 on 7 matching bases. V dropped 1 base and J dropped 0 bases, with 10 bases sitting between them. The CDR3 extends over 15 amino acids. Germline CDR1 is SGHVS and CDR2 is FNYEAQ. CDR3 loop: CASSLEGGSSYEQYF. CDR3 DNA sequence: TGTGCCAGCAGCTTAGAGGGGGGGAGCTCCTACGAGCAGTACTTC.

V gene TRBV7-6 combines with J gene TRBJ1-3; possibly TRBD1 for D (6 bases). This CDR3 spans 13 amino acids. V lost 5 bases to trimming and J lost 5 bases, with 10 bases between them. Per germline, CDR1 SGHVS and CDR2 FNYEAQ. The CDR3 loop is CASSLGQRNTIYF. CDR3 sequence (DNA): TGTGCCAGCAGCCTTGGACAGAGAAACACCATATATTTT.

This chain links TRBV7-9 with TRBJ1-3; D is possibly TRBD1 (5 bases). This CDR3 is 14 amino acids long. Per germline, CDR1 SEHNR and CDR2 FQNEAQ (reference sequence). V gave up 8 bases and J gave up 0 bases, with 11 bases separating them. The CDR3 DNA sequence: TGTGCCAGCCGGGGGAGTCTCTCTGGAAACACCATATATTTT. Protein sequence: CASRGSLSGNTIYF.

This chain uses TRBV4-3 with TRBJ1-4; a possible D gene is TRBD1 (5 bases). Germline CDR1 and CDR2: LGHNA and YSLEER. The CDR3 runs to 16 residues. V dropped 6 bases and J dropped 0 bases, with 14 bases sitting between them. CDR3 in DNA: TGCGCCAGCAGTCCATCCAGGGTTTCAACTAATGAAAAACTGTTTTTT. This sequence encodes CASSPSRVSTNEKLFF.

The V gene is TRBV6-5, the J gene TRBJ2-1; possibly TRBD2 for D (5 bases). The length of the CDR3 is 13 residues. Per germline, CDR1 MNHEY and CDR2 SVGAGI. V lost 2 bases to trimming and J lost 9 bases, with 11 bases between them. CDR3 region: CASSYLGISEQFF. The CDR3 region has the DNA TGTGCCAGCAGTTACCTCGGGATCTCTGAGCAGTTCTTC.

A few counts support this clone. This chain connects TRBV6-5 to TRBJ1-5; D is uncertain. This CDR3 contains 15 residues. The V gene's germline CDR1 is MNHEY and CDR2 SVGAGI. V lost 0 bases, J lost 3 bases, and 9 bases lay in between. The CDR3, as DNA: TGTGCCAGCAGTTACTCGAGGTCAAACAATCAGCCCCAGCATTTT. Encoded protein: CASSYSRSNNQPQHF.

V gene TRBV21-1 combines with J gene TRBJ1-2. TRBV21-1 is a pseudogene locus. The CDR3 is 20 amino acids. CDR3 bases: TGTGCCAGCAGAATACCGGGAGAGGGGCTCAATAACGCTGCTAACTATGGCTACACCTTC. This sequence encodes CASRIPGEGLNNAANYGYTF.

The J gene is TRBJ2-7, the V gene TRBV6-5, with 7 bases aligning to TRBD1. The CDR3 has 14 amino acids. The germline gives CDR1 MNHEY, CDR2 SVGAGI. After removal of 6 bases from V and 3 bases from J, the junction contained 8 bases not matched to a gene. In DNA, the CDR3 is TGTGCCAGCAGCGAGGGACAGCCATTCTACGAGCAGTACTTC. It encodes CASSEGQPFYEQYF.

The J gene is TRBJ1-6, the V gene TRBV28; TRBD1 matches 10 bases. The CDR3 contains 16 residues. The V segment lost 4 bases and the J segment 10 bases; nucleotides outside the gene matches: 10. CDR1 and CDR2 from the germline V gene are MDHEN and SYDVKM. The CDR3 nucleotides are TGTGCCAGCAGTTCCCCCCTGGGACAGGGGTACTCACCCCTCCACTTT. Its protein product is CASSSPLGQGYSPLHF.